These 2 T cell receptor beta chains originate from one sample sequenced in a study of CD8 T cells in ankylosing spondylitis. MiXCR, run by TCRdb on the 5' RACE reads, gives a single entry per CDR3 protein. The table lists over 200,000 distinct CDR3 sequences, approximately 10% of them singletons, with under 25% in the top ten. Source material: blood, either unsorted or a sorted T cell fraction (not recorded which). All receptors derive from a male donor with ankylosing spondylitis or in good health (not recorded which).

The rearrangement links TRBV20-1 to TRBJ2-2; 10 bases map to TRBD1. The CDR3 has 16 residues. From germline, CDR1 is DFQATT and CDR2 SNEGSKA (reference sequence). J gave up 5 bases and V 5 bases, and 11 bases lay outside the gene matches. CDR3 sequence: CSASSAGTGATGELFF. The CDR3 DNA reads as TGCAGTGCTTCCAGCGCCGGGACAGGGGCAACCGGGGAGCTGTTTTTT.

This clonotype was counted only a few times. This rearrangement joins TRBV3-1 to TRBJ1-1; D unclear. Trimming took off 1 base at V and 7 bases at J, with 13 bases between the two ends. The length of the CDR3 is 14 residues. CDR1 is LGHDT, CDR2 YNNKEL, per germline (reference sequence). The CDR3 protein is CASSQVAGFNEAFF. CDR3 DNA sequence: TGTGCCAGCAGCCAAGTAGCCGGGTTTAATGAAGCTTTCTTT.